These 29 T cell receptor beta chains were all obtained from the same sample, sequenced in a study of shared clonotypes between healthy human individuals. Repertoires were generated with immunoSEQ multiplex PCR, while TCRdb's copy carries only in-frame clones and drops some. The repertoire includes around 2,000,000 clones, 85% to 95% of them detected once, and 1.5% to 2% sits in the top ten. Selected positively for CCR7 and CD45RO-negative, naive CD8 cells excluded terminally differentiated effector memory CD45RA+ cells. Input material: naive CD8+ T cells from PBMCs. These receptors all come from a man between 18 and 29 years old in good health. Some clones in this sample may be carry-over from other donors' samples.

The chain couples TRBV28 to TRBJ2-1; TRBD2 is a possible D gene (5 bases). The CDR3 runs 15 residues. CDR1 and CDR2 from the germline V gene are MDHEN and SYDVKM. Trimming took off 3 bases at V and 2 bases at J, with 11 bases between the two ends. As DNA, the CDR3 is TGTGCCAGCAGTTTCCCGCCCGGGGCCTACAATGAGCAGTTCTTC. It is translated as CASSFPPGAYNEQFF.

The rearrangement links TRBV28 to TRBJ1-5; D gene uncertain. This CDR3 spans 12 amino acids. Germline V CDR1 and CDR2: MDHEN, SYDVKM. Trimming took off 3 bases at V and 8 bases at J, with 8 bases between the two ends. The CDR3 loop reads CASSFKVKPQHF. The CDR3 DNA reads TGTGCCAGCAGTTTTAAGGTAAAGCCCCAGCATTTT.

The chain has TRBV2 and TRBJ2-7, with D hard to call. Germline CDR1 and CDR2: SNHLY and FYNNEI. CDR3 length: 13 residues. V lost 1 base to trimming and J lost 5 bases, with 9 bases between them. CDR3 residues: CASSEVQAHEQYF. CDR3 bases: TGTGCCAGCAGTGAAGTTCAGGCCCACGAGCAGTACTTC.

V and J are TRBV2 and TRBJ1-5; D gene ambiguous. The CDR3 runs 16 residues. V lost 2 bases and J lost 0, with 11 bases in between. CDR1 and CDR2 (germline): SNHLY, FYNNEI. CDR3: CASSESGRLSNQPQHF. CDR3 nucleotide sequence: TGTGCCAGCAGTGAAAGTGGCAGACTTAGCAATCAGCCCCAGCATTTT.

This clone was seen once. The V and J genes are TRBV27 and TRBJ2-7; no reliable D call. This CDR3 comprises 14 residues. V lost 5 bases, J lost 0 bases, and 11 bases lay in between. Germline V gene lookup returns CDR1 MNHEY and CDR2 SMNVEV (reference sequence). CDR3 coding DNA: TGTGCCAGCAGTGAAGGTAGCAGCTCCTACGAGCAGTACTTC. It encodes CASSEGSSSYEQYF.

The CDR3 here is CASSIPGDNEQFF. As DNA, the CDR3 is TGTGCCAGTAGTATCCCCGGCGACAATGAGCAGTTCTTC. The gene calls are TRBV19 and TRBJ2-1, with D unresolved. This CDR3 comprises 13 residues. V was pared by 3 bases and J by 5 bases, with 8 bases between. Germline CDR1 reads LNHDA; CDR2 reads SQIVND (reference sequence).

The CDR3 bases are TGTGCCAGCAGTCCCTCTAGCGGGATCGGAGAGACCCAGTACTTC. Translated, it gives CASSPSSGIGETQYF. This chain joins TRBV28 and TRBJ2-5; 9 nucleotides line up with TRBD2. Germline-derived CDR1 and CDR2 are MDHEN and SYDVKM. This CDR3 spans 15 amino acids. V shed 5 bases and J 4 bases; nucleotides not matched to a gene: 8.

The chain links TRBV5-6 to TRBJ2-2; D ambiguous. The CDR3 sequence is 15 residues long. V shed 4 bases and J shed 6 bases, with 16 bases lying between them. Germline lookup yields CDR1 SGHDT and CDR2 YYEEEE. The CDR3 region is CASSPYSRMAGELFF. The CDR3 nucleotides are TGTGCCAGCAGCCCGTATAGCAGAATGGCCGGGGAGCTGTTTTTT.

The chain couples TRBV15 to TRBJ2-3; D call uncertain. The CDR3 consists of 12 residues. Germline assignment: CDR1 LNHNV and CDR2 YYDKDF (reference sequence). V gave up 6 bases and J gave up 3 bases, with 7 bases separating them. In nucleotides, the CDR3 is TGTGCCACCAGGGGTGAGACAGATACGCAGTATTTT. This gives the protein CATRGETDTQYF.

The V and J genes are TRBV5-6 and TRBJ1-2, with D unclear. Trimming removed 7 bases at V and 8 bases at J, with 27 bases between. This CDR3 comprises 16 residues. Germline values: CDR1 SGHDT, CDR2 YYEEEE. In nucleotides, the CDR3 is TGTGCCAGCCATATTTTTAATTCGGGATTCTGGAGAGGCTACACCTTC. Translated: CASHIFNSGFWRGYTF.

Points on this clone: Other nucleotide sequences from this sample produce the same CDR3. The V call is TRBV28, the J call TRBJ2-7; tentatively, D is TRBD2 (5 bases). The CDR3 covers 12 residues. CDR1 and CDR2 (germline): MDHEN, SYDVKM. Trimming took 3 bases from V and 7 from J, leaving 10 bases between them. CDR3 sequence: CASSLRVGEQYF. CDR3 DNA sequence: TGTGCCAGCAGTTTGAGGGTGGGGGAGCAGTACTTC.

This sequence joins TRBV29-1 and TRBJ2-7; tentatively, D is TRBD1 or TRBD2 (5 bases each). Germline-derived CDR1 and CDR2 are SQVTM and ANQGSEA. The CDR3 totals 14 residues. Trimming cost V 0 bases and J 2 bases, with 11 bases left between them. The CDR3 coding sequence is TGCAGCGTTGAAGAAACCGGGGCAACCTACGAGCAGTACTTC. This sequence encodes CSVEETGATYEQYF.

This rearrangement joins TRBV7-9 to TRBJ2-3; 10 positions agree with TRBD2. V shed 3 bases, J shed 3 bases, and the junction held 3 bases outside the gene matches. Germline V CDR1 and CDR2: SEHNR, FQNEAQ (reference sequence). The CDR3 is 15 amino acids. DNA of the CDR3: TGTGCCAGCAGCTTCAGCGGGAGGGCAACAGATACGCAGTATTTT. Its protein product is CASSFSGRATDTQYF.

With respect to this clone: The sample carries other DNA sequences with the same CDR3. This sequence joins TRBV11-2 and TRBJ2-7; D perhaps matches TRBD2 (5 bases). This CDR3 comprises 14 residues. The germline V gene has CDR1 SGHAT and CDR2 FQNNGV. Trimming removed 1 base from V and 2 bases from J, with 9 bases in between. The CDR3 nucleotides read TGTGCCAGCAGCTTAGTGGGCGGGCCCTACGAGCAGTACTTC. It translates to CASSLVGGPYEQYF.

J is TRBJ2-7 and V is TRBV27; 9 nucleotides agree with TRBD1. Germline V gene sequence: CDR1 MNHEY, CDR2 SMNVEV (reference sequence). The CDR3 consists of 15 residues. Losses at the gene ends were 4 bases for V and 5 bases for J; bases not matched to a gene: 9. In nucleotides, the CDR3 is TGTGCCAGCAGTTCCCGGGACAGGGTTGCCGACGAGCAGTACTTC. It encodes CASSSRDRVADEQYF.

The rearrangement joins TRBV2 to TRBJ2-2, with 9 bases that match TRBD1. Germline V gives CDR1 SNHLY, CDR2 FYNNEI. The CDR3 has 12 residues. Trimming took 8 bases from V and 6 from J; bases not matched to a gene: 1. CDR3 bases: TGTGCCAGCCGGACAGGGGCCGGGGAGCTGTTTTTT. It encodes CASRTGAGELFF.

The V gene is TRBV4-3, the J gene TRBJ2-1, with D possibly being TRBD1 or TRBD2 (5 bases each). V was cut by 1 base and J by 5 bases, with 12 bases left in between. Germline-derived CDR1 and CDR2 are LGHNA and YSLEER. This CDR3 spans 15 amino acids. CDR3 bases: TGCGCCAGCAGCCAAGGGTCCGGGGCTAACAATGAGCAGTTCTTC. It is translated as CASSQGSGANNEQFF.

In its sample, this clone was seen once. This chain uses TRBV5-6 with TRBJ2-7, with 7 bases lining up with TRBD1. The CDR3 covers 14 residues. The V and J ends lost 0 bases and 4 bases, in that order; junction bases with no gene match: 4. Germline CDR1 SGHDT, CDR2 YYEEEE. CDR3 sequence (DNA): TGTGCCAGCAGCTTGGACAGGGGTACGTACGAGCAGTACTTC. It codes for CASSLDRGTYEQYF.

The chain combines TRBV5-1 with TRBJ2-1, with D perhaps TRBD1 (7 bases). Germline lookup yields CDR1 SGHRS and CDR2 YFSETQ. The CDR3 totals 13 residues. V lost 5 bases to trimming and J lost 8 bases, with 14 bases between them. The CDR3 sequence: CASSLGGGYEQFF. The CDR3 bases are TGCGCCAGCAGTTTAGGAGGGGGCTATGAGCAGTTCTTC.

The V gene is TRBV5-1, the J gene TRBJ2-1; D might be TRBD1 (7 bases). Germline CDR1 SGHRS, CDR2 YFSETQ. Trimming shortened V by 0 bases and J by 8 bases, and 12 bases separated the two germline ends. CDR3 length: 14 residues. The CDR3: CASSLVQGGDEQFF. CDR3 bases: TGCGCCAGCAGCTTGGTTCAGGGGGGCGATGAGCAGTTCTTC.

The rearrangement uses TRBV28 and TRBJ2-4; 7 positions match TRBD1. V dropped 4 bases and J dropped 11; count of bases not matched to a gene: 17. The CDR3 is 16 amino acids. The V gene's germline CDR1 is MDHEN and CDR2 SYDVKM. Here the CDR3 DNA reads TGTGCCAGCAGTTCACGCGGACAGGTTTTTCCTTTCCTTCAGTACTTC. It encodes CASSSRGQVFPFLQYF.

This clone was seen just once. This chain links TRBV10-1 with TRBJ2-1; 8 bases fit TRBD2. This CDR3 has 16 amino acids. Trimming at V came to 1 base and at J to 4 bases, leaving 6 bases not matched to a gene. CDR1 is WNHNN and CDR2 is SYGVQD in the germline V gene (reference sequence). For the CDR3, the DNA is TGCGCCAGCAGTGAGTTCCCTAGCGGGTCATACAATGAGCAGTTCTTC. Protein: CASSEFPSGSYNEQFF.

This rearrangement joins TRBV9 to TRBJ1-3; 9 bases are a match to TRBD1. The germline gives CDR1 SGDLS, CDR2 YYNGEE. The CDR3 spans 17 residues. After removal of 2 bases from V and 0 bases from J, the junction contained 6 bases not matched to a gene. CDR3 in amino acids: CASSVTGTGISGNTIYF. DNA of the CDR3: TGTGCCAGCAGCGTCACCGGGACAGGGATCTCTGGAAACACCATATATTTT.

The chain carries TRBV9 and TRBJ1-2, with 8 bases that match TRBD1. Germline CDR1 reads SGDLS; CDR2 reads YYNGEE. This CDR3 is 18 amino acids long. V was clipped by 0 bases and J by 4 bases; unmatched bases: 14. CDR3 sequence: CASSVERQGTLFPYGYTF. The CDR3 coding sequence is TGTGCCAGCAGCGTAGAAAGACAGGGGACCCTTTTCCCCTATGGCTACACCTTC.

The V and J genes are TRBV7-9 and TRBJ2-1, with 7 bases identical to TRBD2. In germline, CDR1 is SEHNR, CDR2 FQNEAQ (reference sequence). This CDR3 region has 16 residues. After removal of 1 base from V and 6 bases from J, the junction contained 9 bases not matched to a gene. CDR3 sequence reads: CASSLGGLAVFNEQFF. CDR3 DNA: TGTGCCAGCAGCTTAGGGGGTCTAGCGGTCTTCAATGAGCAGTTCTTC. The complete variable domain, with remaining parts taken from reference TRBV7-9 and TRBJ2-1, reads DTGVSQNPRHKITKRGQNVTFRCDPISEHNRLYWYRQTLGQGPEFLTYFQNEAQLEKSRLLSDRFSAERPKGSFSTLEIQRTEQGDSAMYLCASSLGGLAVFNEQFFGPGTRLTVL.

CDR3 sequence reads: CASTGGSGISPEQYF. Written as DNA, the CDR3 is TGTGCCAGCACCGGAGGCTCGGGGATCTCGCCTGAGCAGTACTTC. The chain carries TRBV7-8 and TRBJ2-7; D might be TRBD2 (5 bases). The V gene's germline CDR1 is SGHVS and CDR2 FQNEAQ. V was shortened by 7 bases and J by 7 bases, with 23 bases between the two germline ends. This CDR3 is 15 amino acids long.

This rearrangement joins TRBV4-2 to TRBJ2-7; D possibly corresponds to TRBD2 (5 bases). This CDR3 region has 15 residues. The ends were cut back, 0 bases at V and 2 bases at J, with 11 bases in the middle. Germline V gene data show CDR1 as LGHNA and CDR2 as YNFKEQ. In nucleotides, the CDR3 is TGTGCCAGCAGCCAAGAGGGCAGCGGCACCTACGAGCAGTACTTC. This encodes CASSQEGSGTYEQYF.

This sequence joins TRBV9 and TRBJ2-7; weak D call: TRBD1 (6 bases). Germline-derived CDR1 and CDR2 are SGDLS and YYNGEE. The CDR3 contains 15 residues. Trimming removed 0 bases from V and 1 base from J, with 11 bases in between. The CDR3 coding sequence is TGTGCCAGCAGCGTAGGTACAGGGAAATCCTACGAGCAGTACTTC. This encodes CASSVGTGKSYEQYF. The variable domain in full, with the rest retrieved from reference TRBV9 and TRBJ2-7, is DSGVTQTPKHLITATGQRVTLRCSPRSGDLSVYWYQQSLDQGLQFLIQYYNGEERAKGNILERFSAQQFPDLHSELNLSSLELGDSALYFCASSVGTGKSYEQYFGPGTRLTVT.

This chain uses TRBV6-6 with TRBJ2-1; 8 bases map to TRBD2. CDR1 is MNHNY and CDR2 is SVGAGI in the germline V gene (reference sequence). This CDR3 comprises 12 residues. V lost 3 bases to trimming and J lost 14 bases; unmatched junction nucleotides: 6. CDR3 bases: TGTGCCAGCAGTTATCGGACTAGCCACAAGTTCTTC. This translates into CASSYRTSHKFF.